The subject of this entry is one TCR beta chain. This entry is derived from a study of CD8 T cells in Susac syndrome. The V end lost 4 bases, the J end lost 6 bases, and 21 bases lay between the germline ends. Looked up from germline, CDR1 is SGHTA and CDR2 is FQGNSA. This CDR3 is 16 amino acids long. An input of roughly 0.5 to 1 ug of RNA was subjected to reverse transcription using random hexamers. A single record per CDR3 protein comes from TCRdb applying MiXCR to the immunoSEQ multiplex PCR reads. The table has roughly 120,000 distinct CDR3 sequences, approximately 94% seen once. This clonotype was sampled from a human donor with multiple sclerosis. What was sequenced was CD4+ T cells from PBMCs. This chain links TRBV7-2 with TRBJ1-2, with D possibly TRBD1 on 5 matching bases. Here the CDR3 reads CASSSPGHSIRNGYTF. The CDR3 nucleotides are TGTGCCAGCAGCTCGCCCGGACATTCAATTAGGAATGGCTACACCTTC. The full variable domain, in which reference TRBV7-2 and TRBJ1-2 provide the parts outside the CDR3, is GAGVSQSPSNKVTEKGKDVELRCDPISGHTALYWYRQSLGQGLEFLIYFQGNSAPDKSGLPSDRFSAERTGGSVSTLTIQRTQQEDSAVYLCASSSPGHSIRNGYTFGSGTRLTVV.